The 21 T cell receptor beta chains below all came from one sample that was sequenced in a study of blood T cells in healthy people across ages. Then a second PCR, running roughly 6 to 11 cycles, was carried out with a sample-barcoded 5' primer and a J-beta primer mix. TCRdb called the 5' RACE reads again in MiXCR, with one record for every CDR3 protein. Among more than 1 million distinct CDR3 sequences listed, over 35% were seen once. The sample comprised blood. The receptors here all came from a woman aged 55-69 years in good health.

This clonotype was seen repeatedly, ten times or more. The CDR3 nucleotides are TGTGCCAGCAGCTTAGAGTATGACGACTATGGCTACACCTTC. As protein: CASSLEYDDYGYTF. The rearrangement joins TRBV11-2 to TRBJ1-2; D gene unclear. CDR1 is SGHAT and CDR2 is FQNNGV in the germline V gene. The V and J ends lost 0 bases and 3 bases respectively, with 8 bases between them. The length of the CDR3 is 14 residues.

The rearrangement joins TRBV20-1 to TRBJ2-1, with unresolved D. The CDR3 is 11 residues long. Trimming left V 4 bases short and J 4 bases short, with 5 bases between. Germline CDR1 is DFQATT and CDR2 is SNEGSKA (reference sequence). The CDR3 sequence: CSANLYNEQFF. CDR3 DNA: TGCAGTGCTAACCTATACAATGAGCAGTTCTTC.

The chain is built from TRBV20-1 and TRBJ2-4, with D tentatively TRBD1 or TRBD2 (5 bases each). V was cut by 3 bases and J by 0 bases, with 12 bases left in between. This CDR3 is 15 amino acids long. Germline CDR1 reads DFQATT; CDR2 reads SNEGSKA (reference sequence). CDR3 in DNA: TGCAGTGCTAGTCCGGGGCTGGGAGCCAAAAACATTCAGTACTTC. Translated, it gives CSASPGLGAKNIQYF.

The V gene is TRBV12-3 or TRBV12-4, the J gene TRBJ2-3, with D perhaps TRBD1 (6 bases). V lost 7 bases and J 6 bases, leaving 8 bases between the germline ends. The CDR3 loop spans 11 amino acids. This chain's CDR3 is CASNRADTQYF. The CDR3 nucleotides read TGTGCCAGCAACAGGGCGGATACGCAGTATTTT.

The V call is TRBV11-2, the J call TRBJ2-1, with 8 bases aligning to TRBD2. The CDR3 has 16 residues. Germline CDR1 reads SGHAT; CDR2 reads FQNNGV. Germline trimming cut 0 bases from V and 13 bases from J; bases unmatched to any gene: 14. The CDR3: CASSLEYSGDQGTQFF. As DNA, the CDR3 is TGTGCCAGCAGCTTAGAGTATAGCGGGGACCAAGGGACCCAGTTCTTC.

The chain uses TRBV9 and TRBJ2-1; D not certain. Germline CDR1 SGDLS, CDR2 YYNGEE. This CDR3 is 11 amino acids long. V lost 4 bases to trimming and J lost 9 bases, with 8 bases between them. In DNA form, the CDR3 reads TGTGCCAGCAGCAACACACGTGAGCAGTTCTTC. Protein sequence: CASSNTREQFF.

The J gene is TRBJ1-2, the V gene TRBV9; no clear D. This CDR3 is 15 amino acids long. V was pared by 0 bases and J by 9 bases, with 18 bases between. CDR1 SGDLS and CDR2 YYNGEE come from the germline V gene. CDR3 loop: CASSVGPVSSISYTF. The CDR3, as DNA: TGTGCCAGCAGCGTAGGTCCAGTCTCTTCTATTAGCTACACCTTC. Variable domain in full (rest from reference TRBV9 and TRBJ1-2): DSGVTQTPKHLITATGQRVTLRCSPRSGDLSVYWYQQSLDQGLQFLIQYYNGEERAKGNILERFSAQQFPDLHSELNLSSLELGDSALYFCASSVGPVSSISYTFGSGTRLTVV.

The chain links TRBV18 to TRBJ1-1; 8 bases map to TRBD1. The CDR3 is 14 residues long. Germline CDR1 reads KGHSH; CDR2 reads LQKENI. J was trimmed by 6 bases and V by 6 bases; bases with no gene match: 9. For the CDR3, the DNA is TGTGCCAGCTCCCTCAATACAGGGGGAGCTGAAGCTTTCTTT. As protein: CASSLNTGGAEAFF.

The chain couples TRBV4-1 to TRBJ2-7; tentative D call: TRBD1 (5 bases). CDR3 length: 13 amino acids. Trimming pared 2 bases from V and 4 bases from J, leaving 9 bases between. The V gene's germline CDR1 is MGHRA and CDR2 YSYEKL. The CDR3 DNA sequence: TGCGCCAGCAGCCAACCCAGACAGTACGAGCAGTACTTC. This codes for CASSQPRQYEQYF.

The chain joins TRBV29-1 to TRBJ2-3; 7 bases agree with TRBD1. The CDR3 length is 13 residues. CDR1 is SQVTM and CDR2 is ANQGSEA in the germline V gene. V lost 5 bases and J lost 0; bases outside the gene matches: 2. The CDR3, as DNA: TGCAGCGTTTACAGGGGTAGCACAGATACGCAGTATTTT. Its protein product is CSVYRGSTDTQYF.

The rearrangement joins TRBV3-1 to TRBJ2-1; no reliable D call. The J call may be faulty, since TRBJ2-7 better matches the DNA end. CDR1 is LGHDT and CDR2 is YNNKEL in the germline V gene (reference sequence). CDR3 size: 16 residues. CDR3 in amino acids: CASSQDQCSSYNEQYF. CDR3 in DNA: TGTGCCAGCAGCCAAGACCAGTGCAGCTCCTACAATGAGCAGTACTTC.

In DNA form, the CDR3 reads TGCAGTGCTAGCCCCGGGACAGGAGACTACGAGCAGTACTTC. As protein: CSASPGTGDYEQYF. The chain employs TRBV20-1 and TRBJ2-7; 8 bases match TRBD1. Unmatched junction bases numbered 7, after V lost 3 bases and J lost 3 bases. The CDR3 contains 14 residues. The germline gives CDR1 DFQATT, CDR2 SNEGSKA (reference sequence).

In its sample, this clonotype was seen once. The J gene is TRBJ1-2, the V gene TRBV5-5; 8 nucleotides line up with TRBD1. In germline, CDR1 is SGHKS, CDR2 YYEKEE (reference sequence). V dropped 5 bases and J dropped 4; count of bases not matched to a gene: 13. The CDR3 is 16 residues long. Written as DNA, the CDR3 is TGTGCCAGCAGGTATTCCACCCAGGGGGCCACCTATGGCTACACCTTC. Protein: CASRYSTQGATYGYTF.

This sequence joins TRBV7-9 and TRBJ2-3; 7 bases match TRBD2. Losses at the gene ends were 7 bases for V and 5 bases for J; bases not matched to a gene: 12. The CDR3 consists of 15 residues. Germline V gives CDR1 SEHNR, CDR2 FQNEAQ (reference sequence). For the CDR3, the DNA is TGTGCCAGCAAAAACGTGGGAGGGCCCGGAGATACGCAGTATTTT. It specifies CASKNVGGPGDTQYF.

V is TRBV20-1 and J is TRBJ2-1; 8 positions match TRBD2. The CDR3 length is 15 residues. Germline V lookup: CDR1 DFQATT, CDR2 SNEGSKA (reference sequence). V lost 6 bases to trimming and J lost 4 bases; unmatched junction nucleotides: 11. CDR3 nucleotides: TGCAGTGCGCGGGCCGTAGCGGGAATTTACAATGAGCAGTTCTTC. Translating it yields CSARAVAGIYNEQFF.

The DNA for the CDR3 is TGTGCCACCGGGACTCCCGGAGATGGCTACACCTTC. Translated, it gives CATGTPGDGYTF. V gene TRBV10-3 combines with J gene TRBJ1-2; a weak D match, TRBD1 (5 bases). The V gene's germline CDR1 is ENHRY and CDR2 SYGVKD. The CDR3 length is 12 residues. The ends were cut back, 10 bases at V and 6 bases at J, with 15 bases in the middle.

The V call is TRBV27, the J call TRBJ1-5; 8 bases line up with TRBD1. The CDR3 runs 12 residues. The germline V gene has CDR1 MNHEY and CDR2 SMNVEV (reference sequence). The ends lost 5 bases at V and 8 bases at J; junction bases unmatched: 2. Here the CDR3 reads CASSPTGEPQHF. CDR3 in DNA: TGTGCCAGCAGTCCGACAGGGGAGCCCCAGCATTTT.

CDR3 in amino acids: CIAPGTSGETQYF. The CDR3 nucleotides read TGCATTGCGCCCGGGACCTCGGGGGAGACCCAGTACTTC. The chain links TRBV20-1 to TRBJ2-5, with D tentatively TRBD1 or TRBD2 (5 bases each). Germline lookup yields CDR1 DFQATT and CDR2 SNEGSKA (reference sequence). CDR3 length equals 13 residues.

As concerns this clonotype: The junction departs from germline at one end; a sequencing error may be responsible. The J gene is TRBJ2-3, the V gene TRBV7-6; D is perhaps TRBD2 (5 bases). There are 15 residues in the CDR3. Germline CDR1 and CDR2: SGHVS and FNYEAQ. The chain's CDR3 is CASSPRGSSTDAQYF. CDR3 DNA: TGTGCCAGCAGCCCTCGGGGATCTAGCACAGATGCGCAGTATTTT.

This clonotype was observed a handful of times. The chain couples TRBV3-1 to TRBJ2-7, with D unresolved. CDR1 is LGHDT, CDR2 YNNKEL, per germline (reference sequence). Trimming removed 0 bases from V and 3 bases from J, with 12 bases in between. The CDR3 length is 15 residues. The CDR3 DNA sequence: TGTGCCAGCAGCCAAGATGTGGCCTATGTCTACGAGCAGTACTTC. Residues: CASSQDVAYVYEQYF.

This clonotype was observed a handful of times. The rearrangement links TRBV15 to TRBJ1-2; 9 positions agree with TRBD1. V was clipped by 4 bases and J by 2 bases; unmatched bases: 2. Looked up from germline, CDR1 is LNHNV and CDR2 is YYDKDF (reference sequence). The CDR3 loop spans 14 amino acids. The CDR3 bases are TGTGCCACCAGCACGGACAGGGGAAACTATGGCTACACCTTC. This codes for CATSTDRGNYGYTF.